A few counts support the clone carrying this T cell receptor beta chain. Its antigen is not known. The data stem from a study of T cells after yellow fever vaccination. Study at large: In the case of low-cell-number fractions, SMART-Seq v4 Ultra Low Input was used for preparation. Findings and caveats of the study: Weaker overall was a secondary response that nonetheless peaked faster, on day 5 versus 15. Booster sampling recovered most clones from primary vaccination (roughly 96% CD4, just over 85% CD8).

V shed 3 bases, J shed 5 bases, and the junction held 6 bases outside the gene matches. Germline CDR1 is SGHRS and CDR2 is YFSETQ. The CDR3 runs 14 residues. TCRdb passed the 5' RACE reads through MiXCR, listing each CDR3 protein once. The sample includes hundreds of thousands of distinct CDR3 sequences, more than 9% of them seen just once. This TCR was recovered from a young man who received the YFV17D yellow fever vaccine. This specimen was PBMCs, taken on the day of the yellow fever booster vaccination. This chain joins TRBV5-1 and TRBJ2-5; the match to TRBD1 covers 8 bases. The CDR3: CASSWGQAVETQYF. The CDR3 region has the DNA TGCGCCAGCAGCTGGGGACAGGCAGTGGAGACCCAGTACTTC.